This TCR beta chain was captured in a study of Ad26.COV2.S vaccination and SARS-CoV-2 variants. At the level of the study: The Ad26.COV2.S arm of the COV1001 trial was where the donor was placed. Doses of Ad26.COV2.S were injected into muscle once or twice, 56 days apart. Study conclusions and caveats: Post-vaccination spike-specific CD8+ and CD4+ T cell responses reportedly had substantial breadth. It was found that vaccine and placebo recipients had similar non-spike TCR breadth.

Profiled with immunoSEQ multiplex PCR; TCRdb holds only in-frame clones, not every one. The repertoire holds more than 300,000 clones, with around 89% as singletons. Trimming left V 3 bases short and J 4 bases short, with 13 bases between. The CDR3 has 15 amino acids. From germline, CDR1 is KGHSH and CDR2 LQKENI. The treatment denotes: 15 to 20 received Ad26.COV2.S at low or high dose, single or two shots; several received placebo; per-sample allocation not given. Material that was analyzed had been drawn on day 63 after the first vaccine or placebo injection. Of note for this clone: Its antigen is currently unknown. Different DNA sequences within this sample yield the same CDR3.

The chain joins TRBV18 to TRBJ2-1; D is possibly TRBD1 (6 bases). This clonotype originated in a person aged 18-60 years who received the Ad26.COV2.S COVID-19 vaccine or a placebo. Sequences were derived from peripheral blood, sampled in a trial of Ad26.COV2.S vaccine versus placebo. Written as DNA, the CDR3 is TGTGCCAGCTCACCTGGCAGGGGCCCTTACAATGAGCAGTTCTTC. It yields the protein CASSPGRGPYNEQFF.